The 13 T cell receptor beta chains below all came from one sample that was sequenced in a study of T cell changes during pregnancy in multiple sclerosis. TCRdb's copy holds only in-frame clones and misses some; the assay was immunoSEQ multiplex PCR. The sample comprises more than 55,000 clones, around 91% of which are singletons, and roughly 6.5% rests with the top ten. The starting material was peripheral blood, obtained in the third trimester of pregnancy. These receptors were collected from a female donor in good health, enrolled as a control in a pregnancy study.

This chain links TRBV6-6 with TRBJ2-3, with D possibly being TRBD1 (6 bases). The V gene's germline CDR1 is MNHNY and CDR2 SVGAGI (reference sequence). The CDR3 has 14 amino acids. Deletions cut 6 bases from V and 2 bases from J, with 12 bases between. The chain's CDR3 is CASSRTEFTDTQYF. CDR3 coding DNA: TGTGCCAGCAGCCGGACAGAGTTCACAGATACGCAGTATTTT.

The rearrangement uses TRBV29-1 and TRBJ2-7; 7 bases fit TRBD1. The germline gives CDR1 SQVTM, CDR2 ANQGSEA. After removal of 6 bases from V and 6 bases from J, the junction contained 14 bases not matched to a gene. CDR3 length equals 14 residues. The CDR3 region has the DNA TGCAGCGTCGACCCGGGACAGTCTACCTCCGAGCAGTACTTC. This gives the protein CSVDPGQSTSEQYF.

J is TRBJ1-6 and V is TRBV6-5; 7 bases map to TRBD1. Germline V CDR1 and CDR2: MNHEY, SVGAGI. The CDR3 runs to 13 residues. V trimming: 5 bases; J trimming: 10 bases; junction bases outside the gene matches: 5. CDR3 DNA sequence: TGTGCCAGCAGTGACAGGGATCGGTCACCCCTCCACTTT. Amino acids: CASSDRDRSPLHF.

The chain has TRBV5-1 and TRBJ1-1; the match to TRBD1 covers 7 bases. This CDR3 is 13 amino acids long. Germline CDR1 reads SGHRS; CDR2 reads YFSETQ. V was pared by 2 bases and J by 11 bases, with 9 bases of the junction left unmatched. This CDR3 reads CASSFGTAGEAFF. The DNA of the CDR3 is TGCGCCAGCAGCTTCGGGACAGCAGGGGAGGCTTTCTTT.

The chain uses TRBV27 and TRBJ1-1; no definite D call. Germline lookup yields CDR1 MNHEY and CDR2 SMNVEV (reference sequence). This CDR3 comprises 15 residues. Trimming shortened V by 6 bases and J by 1 base, and 15 bases separated the two germline ends. The CDR3 DNA follows: TGTGCCAGCAGCCGTAGCGTATGGGGGAACACTGAAGCTTTCTTT. This codes for CASSRSVWGNTEAFF.

The chain joins TRBV14 to TRBJ2-1; D unresolved. The V end was cut by 1 base, the J end by 4 bases, with 5 bases between. The CDR3 runs to 13 residues. Germline-derived CDR1 and CDR2 are SGHDN and FVKESK. CDR3 nucleotides: TGTGCCAGCAGCCAAGGTACTTACAATGAGCAGTTCTTC. It is translated as CASSQGTYNEQFF. The full variable domain, with the rest looked up from reference TRBV14 and TRBJ2-1, is EAGVTQFPSHSVIEKGQTVTLRCDPISGHDNLYWYRRVMGKEIKFLLHFVKESKQDESGMPNNRFLAERTGGTYSTLKVQPAELEDSGVYFCASSQGTYNEQFFGPGTRLTVL.

The chain joins TRBV6-5 to TRBJ1-2; D unclear. The CDR3 spans 14 residues. Looked up from germline, CDR1 is MNHEY and CDR2 is SVGAGI. V lost 0 bases, J lost 8 bases, and 13 bases lay in between. Here the CDR3 DNA reads TGTGCCAGCAGTTACTCTAGGGAGCATTGGGGCTACACCTTC. This sequence encodes CASSYSREHWGYTF.

J is TRBJ2-3 and V is TRBV10-2; TRBD2 matches 11 bases. CDR3 length: 15 amino acids. Germline CDR1 and CDR2: WSHSY and SAAADI. J gave up 1 base and V 3 bases, and 0 bases lay outside the gene matches. The CDR3 here is CASSELAGGTDTQYF. CDR3 bases: TGCGCCAGCAGTGAACTAGCGGGGGGCACAGATACGCAGTATTTT.

This chain uses TRBV9 with TRBJ1-2; TRBD1 is a possible D gene (5 bases). V dropped 3 bases and J dropped 3 bases, with 12 bases sitting between them. CDR1 is SGDLS, CDR2 YYNGEE, per germline. The CDR3 has 14 amino acids. The CDR3 region is CASSGRQGDYGYTF. Here the CDR3 DNA reads TGTGCCAGCAGCGGACGTCAGGGCGACTATGGCTACACCTTC.

V is TRBV5-4 and J is TRBJ2-6, with TRBD1 as a possible D gene (6 bases). Germline V gene sequence: CDR1 SGHNT, CDR2 YYREEE (reference sequence). This CDR3 has 17 residues. V dropped 2 bases and J dropped 0 bases, with 12 bases sitting between them. DNA for the CDR3: TGTGCCAGCAGCTTCCCCGGGACACCCTCTGGGGCCAACGTCCTGACTTTC. Its protein is CASSFPGTPSGANVLTF.

This chain links TRBV6-6 with TRBJ2-1; TRBD2 matches 10 bases. Germline CDR1 and CDR2: MNHNY and SVGAGI (reference sequence). The CDR3 has 15 residues. The V and J ends lost 6 bases and 2 bases, in that order; junction bases with no gene match: 4. The CDR3 here is CASRNLAGAYNEQFF. The CDR3, as DNA: TGTGCCAGCAGGAATCTAGCGGGAGCCTACAATGAGCAGTTCTTC.

The V gene is TRBV19, the J gene TRBJ1-5; 8 nucleotides agree with TRBD1. This CDR3 contains 15 residues. Germline CDR1 and CDR2: LNHDA and SQIVND (reference sequence). The V segment lost 6 bases and the J segment 2 bases; nucleotides outside the gene matches: 6. The CDR3 region is CASSQGAMGNQPQHF. CDR3 sequence (DNA): TGTGCCAGTAGCCAGGGGGCGATGGGCAATCAGCCCCAGCATTTT.

The genes are TRBV5-1 and TRBJ1-2; D call uncertain. This CDR3 spans 12 amino acids. Looked up from germline, CDR1 is SGHRS and CDR2 is YFSETQ. The V and J ends lost 0 bases and 8 bases respectively, with 8 bases between them. The CDR3 here is CASSLAGRGYTF. The CDR3 bases are TGCGCCAGCAGCTTGGCCGGGAGGGGCTACACCTTC.